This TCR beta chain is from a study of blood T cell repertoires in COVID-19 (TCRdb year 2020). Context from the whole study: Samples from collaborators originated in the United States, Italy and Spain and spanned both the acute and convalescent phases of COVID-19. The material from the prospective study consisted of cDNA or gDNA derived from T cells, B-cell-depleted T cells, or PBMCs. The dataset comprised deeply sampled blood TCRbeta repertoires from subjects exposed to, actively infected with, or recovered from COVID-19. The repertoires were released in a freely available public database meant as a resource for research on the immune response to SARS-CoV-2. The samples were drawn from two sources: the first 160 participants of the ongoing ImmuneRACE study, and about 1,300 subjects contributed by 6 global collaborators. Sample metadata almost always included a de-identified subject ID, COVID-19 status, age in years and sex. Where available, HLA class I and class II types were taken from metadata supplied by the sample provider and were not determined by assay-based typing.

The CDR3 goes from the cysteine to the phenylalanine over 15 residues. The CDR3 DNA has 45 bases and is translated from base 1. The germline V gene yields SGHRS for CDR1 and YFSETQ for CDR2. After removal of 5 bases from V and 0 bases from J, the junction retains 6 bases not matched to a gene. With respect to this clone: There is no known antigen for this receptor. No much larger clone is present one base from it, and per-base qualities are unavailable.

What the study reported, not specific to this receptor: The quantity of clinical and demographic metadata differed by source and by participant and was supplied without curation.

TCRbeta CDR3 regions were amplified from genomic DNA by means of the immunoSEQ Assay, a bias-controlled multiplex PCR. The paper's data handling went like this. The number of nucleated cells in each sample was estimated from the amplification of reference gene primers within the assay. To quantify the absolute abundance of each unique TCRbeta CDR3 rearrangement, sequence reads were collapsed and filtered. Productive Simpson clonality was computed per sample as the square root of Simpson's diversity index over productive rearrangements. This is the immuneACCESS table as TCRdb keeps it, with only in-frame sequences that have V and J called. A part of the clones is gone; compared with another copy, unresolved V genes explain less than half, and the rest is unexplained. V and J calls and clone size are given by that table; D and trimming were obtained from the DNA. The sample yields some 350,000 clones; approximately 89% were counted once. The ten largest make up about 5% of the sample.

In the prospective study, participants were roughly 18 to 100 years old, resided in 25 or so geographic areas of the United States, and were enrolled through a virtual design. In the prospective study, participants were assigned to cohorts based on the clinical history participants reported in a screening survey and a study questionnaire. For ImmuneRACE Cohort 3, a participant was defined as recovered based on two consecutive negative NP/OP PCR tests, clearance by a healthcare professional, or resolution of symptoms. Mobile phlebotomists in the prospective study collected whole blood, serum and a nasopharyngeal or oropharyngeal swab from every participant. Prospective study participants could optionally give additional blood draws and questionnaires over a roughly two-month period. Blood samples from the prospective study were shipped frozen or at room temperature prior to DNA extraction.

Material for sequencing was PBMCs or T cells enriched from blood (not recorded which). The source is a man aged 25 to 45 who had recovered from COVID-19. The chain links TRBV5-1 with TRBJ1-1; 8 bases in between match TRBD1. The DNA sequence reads TGCGCCAGCAGATCTGGACAGGGTCTGAACACTGAAGCTTTCTTT. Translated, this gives CASRSGQGLNTEAFF.